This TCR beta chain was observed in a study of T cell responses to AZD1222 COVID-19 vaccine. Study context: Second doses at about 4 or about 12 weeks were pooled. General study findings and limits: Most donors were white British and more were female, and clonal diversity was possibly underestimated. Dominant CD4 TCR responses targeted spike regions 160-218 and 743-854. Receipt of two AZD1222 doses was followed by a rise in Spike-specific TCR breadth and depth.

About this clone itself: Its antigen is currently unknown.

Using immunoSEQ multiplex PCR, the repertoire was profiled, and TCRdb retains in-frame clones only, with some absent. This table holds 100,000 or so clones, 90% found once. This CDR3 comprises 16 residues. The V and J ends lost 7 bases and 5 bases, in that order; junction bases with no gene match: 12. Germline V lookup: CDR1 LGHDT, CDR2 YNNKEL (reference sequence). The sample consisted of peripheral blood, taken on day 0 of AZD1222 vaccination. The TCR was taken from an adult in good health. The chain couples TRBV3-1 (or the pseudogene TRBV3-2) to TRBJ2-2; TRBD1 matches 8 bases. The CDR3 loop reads CASTHHSDRVTGELFF. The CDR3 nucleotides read TGTGCCAGCACCCATCACTCGGACAGGGTAACCGGGGAGCTGTTTTTT.